These 22 T cell receptor beta chains were all obtained from the same sample, sequenced in a study of blood T cell repertoires in COVID-19. Only in-frame clones appear in the TCRdb table, and some are missing; sequencing was by immunoSEQ multiplex PCR. The sample contains about 97,000 clones, roughly 90% of which appear only once. Source material: peripheral blood. The receptor source for this set is a woman between 50 and 59 years old with COVID-19, enrolled during active disease.

This clone came up a few times. The V call is TRBV6-6, the J call TRBJ2-7; the D is unclear. This CDR3 spans 13 amino acids. The germline CDR1 and CDR2 sequences are MNHNY and SVGAGI (reference sequence). Trimming cost V 2 bases and J 3 bases, with 8 bases left between them. For the CDR3, the DNA is TGTGCCAGCAGTTACGGCCCTAGCTACGAGCAGTACTTC. It codes for CASSYGPSYEQYF.

The chain employs TRBV3-1 (or the pseudogene TRBV3-2) and TRBJ2-7; TRBD2 aligns across 12 bases. Per the germline V gene, CDR1 is LGHDT and CDR2 is YNNKEL (reference sequence). The ends lost 1 base at V and 6 bases at J; junction bases unmatched: 7. The CDR3 sequence is 16 residues long. The CDR3 here is CASSQGTSGVGLEQYF. Here the CDR3 DNA reads TGTGCCAGCAGCCAAGGGACTAGCGGGGTAGGACTCGAGCAGTACTTC.

This clone was recorded only once. The chain uses TRBV9 and TRBJ2-1, with 7 nucleotides matching TRBD1. This CDR3 has 14 residues. The J segment lost 5 bases and the V segment lost 3 bases, leaving 5 bases of the junction unmatched. The germline V gene encodes CDR1 SGDLS and CDR2 YYNGEE. CDR3 protein: CASSDGTAHNEQFF. DNA of the CDR3: TGTGCCAGCAGCGACGGGACAGCTCACAATGAGCAGTTCTTC.

V and J are TRBV5-1 and TRBJ2-6; D is unresolved. Germline V gene lookup returns CDR1 SGHRS and CDR2 YFSETQ. Trimming cost V 0 bases and J 2 bases, with 6 bases left between them. The CDR3 is 15 residues long. CDR3 amino acids: CASSLEAPGANVLTF. The CDR3 bases are TGCGCCAGCAGCTTGGAAGCCCCTGGGGCCAACGTCCTGACTTTC. Full variable domain (remainder filled in from reference TRBV5-1 and TRBJ2-6): KAGVTQTPRYLIKTRGQQVTLSCSPISGHRSVSWYQQTPGQGLQFLFEYFSETQRNKGNFPGRFSGRQFSNSRSEMNVSTLELGDSALYLCASSLEAPGANVLTFGAGSRLTVL.

The chain joins TRBV4-1 to TRBJ2-2; D might be TRBD1 (5 bases). V was trimmed by 1 base and J by 4 bases, leaving 10 bases between them. Germline V lookup: CDR1 MGHRA, CDR2 YSYEKL. The CDR3 has 15 amino acids. CDR3 sequence (DNA): TGCGCCAGCAGCCAAGCCGACAGATCCACCGGGGAGCTGTTTTTT. Translating gives CASSQADRSTGELFF.

The genes are TRBV14 and TRBJ1-3; no firm D call. V was shortened by 1 base and J by 0 bases, with 13 bases between the two germline ends. This CDR3 has 17 residues. The germline V gene encodes CDR1 SGHDN and CDR2 FVKESK. CDR3 residues: CASSQVLRTDSGNTIYF. The CDR3 nucleotides are TGTGCCAGCAGCCAAGTATTGCGCACAGACTCTGGAAACACCATATATTTT.

The gene calls are TRBV28 and TRBJ1-3; 7 bases are a match to TRBD1. CDR1 and CDR2 (germline): MDHEN, SYDVKM. This CDR3 comprises 16 residues. The junction had 7 bases not matched to a gene; V was cut back by 5 bases and J by 0 bases. CDR3 nucleotide sequence: TGTGCCAGCAGTCCCAGGGGGGAACTCTCTGGAAACACCATATATTTT. This encodes CASSPRGELSGNTIYF.

The chain is built from TRBV7-2 and TRBJ1-2; D is possibly TRBD1 (5 bases). The CDR3 contains 12 residues. The ends were cut back, 5 bases at V and 7 bases at J, with 11 bases in the middle. Germline CDR1 is SGHTA and CDR2 is FQGNSA. For the CDR3, the DNA is TGTGCCAGCAGCAAGCAAGACAGTGGCTACACCTTC. Translation: CASSKQDSGYTF. Full variable domain (missing parts from reference TRBV7-2 and TRBJ1-2): GAGVSQSPSNKVTEKGKDVELRCDPISGHTALYWYRQSLGQGLEFLIYFQGNSAPDKSGLPSDRFSAERTGGSVSTLTIQRTQQEDSAVYLCASSKQDSGYTFGSGTRLTVV.

The chain joins TRBV6-6 to TRBJ1-1; D remains unclear. CDR1 MNHNY and CDR2 SVGAGI come from the germline V gene (reference sequence). The CDR3 extends over 14 amino acids. V gave up 2 bases and J gave up 0 bases, with 7 bases separating them. The CDR3 here is CASSYEEMNTEAFF. The CDR3 DNA follows: TGTGCCAGCAGTTACGAGGAAATGAACACTGAAGCTTTCTTT.

V gene TRBV10-3 combines with J gene TRBJ2-6; no firm D call. V lost 2 bases, J lost 0 bases, and 11 bases lay in between. Germline CDR1 is ENHRY and CDR2 is SYGVKD. This CDR3 contains 17 residues. The CDR3 sequence: CAISEMQAISGANVLTF. In DNA form, the CDR3 reads TGTGCCATCAGTGAGATGCAGGCTATCTCTGGGGCCAACGTCCTGACTTTC.

This clone was seen a handful of times. The rearrangement joins TRBV2 to TRBJ1-1, with 7 nucleotides matching TRBD1. CDR1 SNHLY and CDR2 FYNNEI come from the germline V gene. CDR3 length: 14 amino acids. V lost 6 bases, J lost 1 base, and 5 bases stayed unmatched. CDR3: CASSPGTENTEAFF. The CDR3 DNA is TGTGCCAGCAGCCCCGGGACAGAGAACACTGAAGCTTTCTTT.

The chain combines TRBV5-1 with TRBJ2-7, with D possibly TRBD1 on 5 matching bases. The CDR3 has 13 residues. Germline V lookup: CDR1 SGHRS, CDR2 YFSETQ. V was pared by 4 bases and J by 2 bases, with 10 bases between. The CDR3 DNA reads TGCGCCAGCAGCGTTACAGGAGCCTACGAGCAGTACTTC. Its translation is CASSVTGAYEQYF.

The chain carries TRBV2 and TRBJ2-6; weak D call: TRBD1 (5 bases). The germline gives CDR1 SNHLY, CDR2 FYNNEI. Trimming pared 6 bases from V and 0 bases from J, leaving 15 bases between. This CDR3 contains 17 residues. CDR3 sequence (DNA): TGTGCCAGCAGAAACGGTGGGGCTCTCTCTGGGGCCAACGTCCTGACTTTC. Residues: CASRNGGALSGANVLTF.

This chain uses TRBV24-1 with TRBJ2-1, with 8 bases lining up with TRBD2. The length of the CDR3 is 15 residues. Trimming took 5 bases from V and 4 from J; bases not matched to a gene: 6. Per germline, CDR1 KGHDR and CDR2 SFDVKD. CDR3 bases: TGTGCCACCAGTGTGCAGGCGGGGGGATACAATGAGCAGTTCTTC. It codes for CATSVQAGGYNEQFF.

The chain recombines TRBV6-1 with TRBJ2-7; D gene ambiguous. Looked up from germline, CDR1 is MNHNS and CDR2 is SASEGT. V was shortened by 0 bases and J by 6 bases, with 12 bases between the two germline ends. The CDR3 has 14 amino acids. The CDR3 DNA is TGTGCCAGCAGTGAAGCGCTTCGGGTTCGCGAGCAGTACTTC. Translated: CASSEALRVREQYF.

The rearrangement joins TRBV18 to TRBJ2-4; a weak D match, TRBD1 (5 bases). CDR1 and CDR2 from the germline V gene are KGHSH and LQKENI. CDR3 length: 17 residues. Trimming shortened V by 3 bases and J by 6 bases, and 21 bases separated the two germline ends. CDR3 loop: CASSPSLLSGQGNIQYF. As DNA, the CDR3 is TGTGCCAGCTCACCTTCTTTGCTGTCAGGGCAGGGAAACATTCAGTACTTC.

The chain uses TRBV19 and TRBJ1-1; D possibly corresponds to TRBD1 (6 bases). Germline V lookup: CDR1 LNHDA, CDR2 SQIVND (reference sequence). Trimming removed 6 bases at V and 1 base at J, with 15 bases between. The CDR3 is 15 amino acids. CDR3 residues: CASSFGGRGNTEAFF. CDR3 DNA sequence: TGTGCCAGTAGCTTCGGGGGGCGGGGGAACACTGAAGCTTTCTTT.

This clone was observed a handful of times. The chain combines TRBV6-2 or TRBV6-3 with TRBJ2-7; tentatively, D is TRBD1 (6 bases). The CDR3 is 14 residues long. CDR1 MNHEY and CDR2 SVGEGT come from the germline V gene. The V and J ends lost 0 bases and 6 bases respectively, with 12 bases between them. The CDR3 sequence is CASSYSDSLPEQYF. The CDR3 coding sequence is TGTGCCAGCAGTTACTCGGACAGTTTACCCGAGCAGTACTTC.

The CDR3 loop is CASSETGRNGYTF. The CDR3 region has the DNA TGCGCCAGCAGTGAAACAGGGAGAAACGGCTACACCTTC. V is TRBV10-1 and J is TRBJ1-2, with a possible D match to TRBD1 (6 bases). V dropped 3 bases and J dropped 8 bases, with 13 bases sitting between them. CDR3 size: 13 residues. Germline CDR1 and CDR2: WNHNN and SYGVQD (reference sequence).

The rearrangement joins TRBV7-2 to TRBJ1-1; D uncertain. The CDR3 totals 15 residues. Trimming stripped 0 bases from V and 0 bases from J, with 8 bases between. Per the germline V gene, CDR1 is SGHTA and CDR2 is FQGNSA. The CDR3 here is CASSLAGLVNTEAFF. The DNA for the CDR3 is TGTGCCAGCAGCTTAGCGGGCTTAGTGAACACTGAAGCTTTCTTT.

This rearrangement joins TRBV2 to TRBJ2-7, with 9 bases lining up with TRBD2. The junction had 10 bases not matched to a gene; V was cut back by 4 bases and J by 6 bases. Germline CDR1 and CDR2: SNHLY and FYNNEI. CDR3 size: 15 residues. CDR3: CASSGGSGGYLEQYF. The CDR3 region has the DNA TGTGCCAGCAGTGGAGGGAGCGGGGGGTACCTCGAGCAGTACTTC.

The chain joins TRBV5-1 to TRBJ2-2; D remains unclear. Germline CDR1 SGHRS, CDR2 YFSETQ. The length of the CDR3 is 13 residues. V was pared by 7 bases and J by 2 bases, with 9 bases between. CDR3 bases: TGCGCCAGCTTTCCAGGAAACACCGGGGAGCTGTTTTTT. It translates to CASFPGNTGELFF.